Listed below are T cell receptor beta chains from one sample, sequenced in a study of T cells in Graves' hyperthyroidism and ophthalmopathy. TCRdb re-called the multiplex PCR reads through MiXCR, storing one row per CDR3 protein. The repertoire consists of about 620,000 distinct CDR3 sequences, with 15% to 20% occurring once and the leading ten covering approximately 3.9%. Specimen: blood. Receptors were obtained from a woman aged 30 to 39 with Graves' hyperthyroidism. The CDR3 runs from the conserved cysteine through the conserved F or W. The size of a clone is reported for some rows only, either as once, few or many, or as a class for expanded clones.

TRBV20-1	-	TRBJ2-3	CSARLALSTDTQYF
TRBV5-1	-	TRBJ2-2	CASSRGLDTGELFF
TRBV15	few	TRBJ2-1	CATSRRGLARNEQFF
TRBV9	-	TRBJ1-3	CASSHRDSTGNTIYF
TRBV20-1	many	TRBJ1-5	CSARGARWDQPQHF
TRBV30	few	TRBJ2-2	CAWSVNNANTGELFF
TRBV30	many	TRBJ1-5	CAWSVGLSSNQPQHF
TRBV11-2	many	TRBJ1-2	CASSLLAGPREGYTF
TRBV24-1	many	TRBJ2-1	CATSGIGYNEQFF
TRBV5-1	few	TRBJ2-1	CASSPTPSGGADEQFF
TRBV25-1	-	TRBJ1-1	CASSPQTNRVEAFF
TRBV12-3/TRBV12-4	-	TRBJ1-5	CASRLQGFNQPQHF
TRBV12-3/TRBV12-4	few	TRBJ1-1	CASRGGARGPAFF
TRBV7-9	many	TRBJ2-7	CASSSYRGKAYEQYF
TRBV20-1	few	TRBJ2-2	CSARDGRPGELFF
TRBV20-1	many	TRBJ2-7	CSAQIAGTPYEQYF
TRBV12-3/TRBV12-4	many	TRBJ1-4	CASNREGAELFF
TRBV29-1	few	TRBJ2-7	CSVVSASYEQYF
TRBV30	-	TRBJ2-3	CAWSTAGGPTDTQYF
TRBV7-8	many	TRBJ2-7	CASSLVSRRTSSYEQYF
TRBV11-2	-	TRBJ2-3	CASSLLPNGGRTDTQYF
TRBV20-1	-	TRBJ2-1	CSASFRSQQFF
TRBV3-1	few	TRBJ2-5	CASSPQLAGVVEETQYF
TRBV30	many	TRBJ2-7	CAWSAGGYPYEQYF
TRBV27	many	TRBJ2-3	CASSSGLAGYTDTQYF
TRBV30	many	TRBJ1-4	CAWRPRGPSNEKLFF
TRBV10-3	many	TRBJ1-1	CAIRTPGNTEAFF
TRBV6-1	many	TRBJ1-4	CASSPSRDRGRGEKLFF
TRBV27	many	TRBJ2-7	CASSLGGDIYEQYF
TRBV30	many	TRBJ1-1	CAWRWDTEAFF
TRBV7-8	-	TRBJ1-2	CASSLTIGDTHTF
TRBV3-1	once	TRBJ2-1	CASSHLGSAGETNEQFF
TRBV24-1	-	TRBJ2-3	CATSDHRVAGVLTDTQYF
TRBV20-1	many	TRBJ2-7	CSARDTGQGHEQYF
TRBV27	many	TRBJ1-5	CASSHGTRGQPQHF
TRBV12-5	many	TRBJ2-3	CASGLTIAPGAGGSTDTQYF
TRBV28	-	TRBJ2-2	CASTTGDDTGELFF
TRBV18	-	TRBJ2-1	CASSFLGAPYNEQFF
TRBV24-1	many	TRBJ2-1	CATSTIGLAGDNEQFF
TRBV18	-	TRBJ2-5	CASSPSRDREFQETQYF
TRBV6-1	-	TRBJ2-7	CASSAEVGRGPYEQYF
TRBV20-1	-	TRBJ2-7	CSAPGQETYEQYF
TRBV28	few	TRBJ1-5	CASSSGQGAYQPQHF
TRBV20-1	many	TRBJ1-2	CSARDRRGGGYTF
TRBV6-5	-	TRBJ1-5	CASSYEVYSNQPQHF
TRBV2	few	TRBJ1-2	CASSERQAYGYTF
TRBV12-3/TRBV12-4	-	TRBJ2-1	CASSLGTHSPLQQFF
TRBV12-3/TRBV12-4	many	TRBJ2-7	CASSLASASYEQYF
TRBV29-1	many	TRBJ2-5	CSLLGDRGQETQYF
TRBV29-1	many	TRBJ1-3	CSVGGAVGNTIYF
TRBV11-2	-	TRBJ2-7	CASSIEVGFYEQYF
TRBV12-3/TRBV12-4	-	TRBJ1-3	CASSWRGSGNTIYF
TRBV19	few	TRBJ1-2	CARDRETGFYGYTF
TRBV18	-	TRBJ2-1	CASSPPAGGFVEQFF
TRBV7-2	many	TRBJ1-2	CASSLDRGRGYTF
TRBV12-3/TRBV12-4	-	TRBJ1-5	CANSFSGSNQPQHF
TRBV2	many	TRBJ2-2	CASSEVATGELFF
TRBV7-9	-	TRBJ2-1	CASSLGTSTHEQFF